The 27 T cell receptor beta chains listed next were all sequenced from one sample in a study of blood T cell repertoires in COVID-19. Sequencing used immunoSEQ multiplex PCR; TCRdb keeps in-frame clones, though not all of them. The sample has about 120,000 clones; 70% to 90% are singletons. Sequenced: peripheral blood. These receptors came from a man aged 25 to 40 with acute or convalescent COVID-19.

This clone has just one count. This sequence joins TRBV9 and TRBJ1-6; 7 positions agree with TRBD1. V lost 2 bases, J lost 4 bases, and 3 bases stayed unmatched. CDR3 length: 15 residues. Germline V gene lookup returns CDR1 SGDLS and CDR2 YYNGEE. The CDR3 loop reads CASSVLGQYNSPLHF. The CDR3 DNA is TGTGCCAGCAGCGTGCTGGGACAGTATAATTCACCCCTCCACTTT.

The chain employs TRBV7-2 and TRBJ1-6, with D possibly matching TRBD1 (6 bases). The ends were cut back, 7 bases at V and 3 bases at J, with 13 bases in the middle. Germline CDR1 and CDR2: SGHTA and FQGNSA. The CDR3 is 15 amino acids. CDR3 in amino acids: CASNPVQGYNSPLHF. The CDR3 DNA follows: TGTGCCAGCAACCCTGTACAGGGCTATAATTCACCCCTCCACTTT.

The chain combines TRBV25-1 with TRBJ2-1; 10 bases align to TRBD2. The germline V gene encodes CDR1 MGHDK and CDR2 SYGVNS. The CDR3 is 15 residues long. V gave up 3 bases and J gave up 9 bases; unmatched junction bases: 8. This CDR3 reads CASSDLAGASAEQFF. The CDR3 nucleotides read TGTGCCAGCAGTGACCTAGCGGGGGCCTCGGCTGAGCAGTTCTTC.

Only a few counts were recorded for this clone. The CDR3 loop reads CASGPFDGDGNTIYF. In nucleotides, the CDR3 is TGTGCTAGTGGACCTTTCGACGGAGATGGAAACACCATATATTTT. This chain uses TRBV12-5 with TRBJ1-3, with D hard to call. Germline V lookup: CDR1 LGHNT, CDR2 FRNRAP. CDR3 length: 15 amino acids. V lost 6 bases, J lost 3 bases, and 15 bases lay in between.

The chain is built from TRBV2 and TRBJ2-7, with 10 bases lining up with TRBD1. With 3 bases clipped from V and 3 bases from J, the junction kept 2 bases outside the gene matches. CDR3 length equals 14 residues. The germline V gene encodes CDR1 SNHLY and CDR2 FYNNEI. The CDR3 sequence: CASSDGTGDYEQYF. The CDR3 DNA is TGTGCCAGCAGTGACGGGACAGGGGACTACGAGCAGTACTTC.

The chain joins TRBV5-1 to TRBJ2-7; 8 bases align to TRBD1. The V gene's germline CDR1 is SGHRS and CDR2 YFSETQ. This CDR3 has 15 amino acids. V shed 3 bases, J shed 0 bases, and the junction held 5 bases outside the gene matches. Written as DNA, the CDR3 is TGCGCCAGCAGCTCAAGACAGGGGAGCTCCTACGAGCAGTACTTC. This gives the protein CASSSRQGSSYEQYF.

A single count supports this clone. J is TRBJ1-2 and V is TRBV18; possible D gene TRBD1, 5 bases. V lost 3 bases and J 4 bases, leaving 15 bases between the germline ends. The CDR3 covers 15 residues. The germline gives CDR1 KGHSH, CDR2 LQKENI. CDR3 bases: TGTGCCAGCTCACCGGAGGGGCAGGAGGGCTATGGCTACACCTTC. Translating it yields CASSPEGQEGYGYTF.

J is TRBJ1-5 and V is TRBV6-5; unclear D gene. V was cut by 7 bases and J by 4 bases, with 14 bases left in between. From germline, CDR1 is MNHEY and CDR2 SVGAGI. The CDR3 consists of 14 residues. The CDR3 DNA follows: TGTGCCAGCACCGCTCGAGGGCCTAATCAGCCCCAGCATTTT. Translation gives CASTARGPNQPQHF.

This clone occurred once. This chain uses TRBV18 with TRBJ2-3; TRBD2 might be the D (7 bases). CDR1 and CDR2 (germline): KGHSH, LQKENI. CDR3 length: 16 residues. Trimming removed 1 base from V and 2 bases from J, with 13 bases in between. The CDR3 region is CASSPRAGASTDTQYF. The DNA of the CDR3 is TGTGCCAGCTCACCACGGGCGGGGGCCTCCACAGATACGCAGTATTTT.

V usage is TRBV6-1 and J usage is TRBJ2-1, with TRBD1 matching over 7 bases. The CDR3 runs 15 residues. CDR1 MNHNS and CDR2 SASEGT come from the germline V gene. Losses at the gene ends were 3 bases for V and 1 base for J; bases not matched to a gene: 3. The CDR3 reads CASSEGTASYNEQFF. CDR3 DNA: TGTGCCAGCAGTGAGGGGACAGCTTCCTACAATGAGCAGTTCTTC.

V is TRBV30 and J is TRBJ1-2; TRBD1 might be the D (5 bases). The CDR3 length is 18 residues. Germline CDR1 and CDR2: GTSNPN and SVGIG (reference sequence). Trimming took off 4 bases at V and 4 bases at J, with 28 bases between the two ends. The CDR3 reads CAWTPSPGGYVGLYGYTF. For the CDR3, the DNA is TGTGCCTGGACCCCCTCACCTGGGGGGTATGTGGGGCTCTATGGCTACACCTTC.

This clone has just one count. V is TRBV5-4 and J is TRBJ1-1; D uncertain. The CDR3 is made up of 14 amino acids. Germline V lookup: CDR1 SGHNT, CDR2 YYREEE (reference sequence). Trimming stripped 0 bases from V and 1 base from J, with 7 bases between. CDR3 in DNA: TGTGCCAGCAGCTTGGGAACAGAGAACACTGAAGCTTTCTTT. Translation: CASSLGTENTEAFF.

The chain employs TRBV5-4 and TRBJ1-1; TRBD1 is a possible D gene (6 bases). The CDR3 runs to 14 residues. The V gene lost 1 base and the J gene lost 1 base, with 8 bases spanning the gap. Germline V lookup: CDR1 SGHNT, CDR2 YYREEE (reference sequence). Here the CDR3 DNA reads TGTGCCAGCAGCTTGCCGGACAGGAACACTGAAGCTTTCTTT. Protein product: CASSLPDRNTEAFF.

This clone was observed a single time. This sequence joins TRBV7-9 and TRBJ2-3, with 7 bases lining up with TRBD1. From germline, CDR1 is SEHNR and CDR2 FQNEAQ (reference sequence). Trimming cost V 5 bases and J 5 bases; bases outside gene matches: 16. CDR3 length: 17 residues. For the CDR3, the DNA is TGTGCCAGCAGCCCGGCGTACGGGACAGCCGAGGGAGATACGCAGTATTTT. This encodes CASSPAYGTAEGDTQYF. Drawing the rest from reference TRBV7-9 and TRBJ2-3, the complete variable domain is DTGVSQNPRHKITKRGQNVTFRCDPISEHNRLYWYRQTLGQGPEFLTYFQNEAQLEKSRLLSDRFSAERPKGSFSTLEIQRTEQGDSAMYLCASSPAYGTAEGDTQYFGPGTRLTVL.

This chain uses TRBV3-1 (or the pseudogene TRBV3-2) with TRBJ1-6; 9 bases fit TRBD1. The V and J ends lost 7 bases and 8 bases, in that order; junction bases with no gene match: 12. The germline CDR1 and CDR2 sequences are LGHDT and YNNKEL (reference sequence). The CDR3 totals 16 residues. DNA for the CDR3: TGTGCCAGCACCGCAGAACACAGGGGGCTGTATTCACCCCTCCACTTT. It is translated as CASTAEHRGLYSPLHF.

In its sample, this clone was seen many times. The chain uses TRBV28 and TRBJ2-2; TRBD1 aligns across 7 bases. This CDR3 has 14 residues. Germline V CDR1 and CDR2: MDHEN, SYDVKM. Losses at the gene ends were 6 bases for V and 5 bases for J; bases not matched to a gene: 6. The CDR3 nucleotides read TGTGCCAGCAGCCGACAGGGCTGGACCGGGGAGCTGTTTTTT. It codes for CASSRQGWTGELFF.

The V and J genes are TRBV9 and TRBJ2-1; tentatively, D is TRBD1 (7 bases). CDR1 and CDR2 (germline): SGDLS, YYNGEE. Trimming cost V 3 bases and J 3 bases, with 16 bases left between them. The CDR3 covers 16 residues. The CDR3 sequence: CASSALSGGIYNEQFF. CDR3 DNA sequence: TGTGCCAGCAGCGCCCTATCAGGGGGGATCTACAATGAGCAGTTCTTC.

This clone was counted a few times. The CDR3 region is CASSLAPSGNYNEQFF. The CDR3 bases are TGCGCCAGCAGCCTCGCGCCTAGCGGGAACTACAATGAGCAGTTCTTC. The rearrangement links TRBV5-1 to TRBJ2-1; TRBD2 matches at 9 bases. The germline V gene encodes CDR1 SGHRS and CDR2 YFSETQ. With V trimmed by 4 bases and J by 3 bases, 8 bases remained unmatched. The CDR3 length is 16 residues.

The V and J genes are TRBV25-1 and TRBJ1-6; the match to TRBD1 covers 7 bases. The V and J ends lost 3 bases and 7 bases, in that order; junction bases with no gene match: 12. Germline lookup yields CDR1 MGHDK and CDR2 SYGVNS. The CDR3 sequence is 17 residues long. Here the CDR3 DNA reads TGTGCCAGCAGTGAGGGAGGAGGGGGCCTAGGAAATTCACCCCTCCACTTT. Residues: CASSEGGGGLGNSPLHF.

The CDR3 nucleotides are TGTGCCAGCAGTTTAGGGACAGGGGGCAATGAGCAGTTCTTC. It translates to CASSLGTGGNEQFF. This chain connects TRBV27 to TRBJ2-1; 11 bases match TRBD1. Germline V gene sequence: CDR1 MNHEY, CDR2 SMNVEV (reference sequence). V shed 2 bases and J 6 bases; nucleotides not matched to a gene: 0. The CDR3 sequence is 14 residues long.

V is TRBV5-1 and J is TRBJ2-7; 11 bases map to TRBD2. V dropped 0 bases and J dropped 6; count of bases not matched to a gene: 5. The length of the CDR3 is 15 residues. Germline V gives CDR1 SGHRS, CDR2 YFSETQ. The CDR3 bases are TGCGCCAGCAGCTTGGTGGGACTAGCGGCCAGCGAGCAGTACTTC. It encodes CASSLVGLAASEQYF. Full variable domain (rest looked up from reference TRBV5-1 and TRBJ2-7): KAGVTQTPRYLIKTRGQQVTLSCSPISGHRSVSWYQQTPGQGLQFLFEYFSETQRNKGNFPGRFSGRQFSNSRSEMNVSTLELGDSALYLCASSLVGLAASEQYFGPGTRLTVT.

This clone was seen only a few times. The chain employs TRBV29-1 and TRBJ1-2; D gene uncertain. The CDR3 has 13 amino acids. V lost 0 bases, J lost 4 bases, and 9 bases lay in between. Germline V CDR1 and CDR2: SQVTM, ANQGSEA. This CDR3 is CSVEDGLFYGYTF. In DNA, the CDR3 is TGCAGCGTTGAAGATGGACTCTTCTATGGCTACACCTTC.

The CDR3 region has the DNA TGTGCCACCCCCACGTGGGACAGTCAATTAAGGCTTCCCTACGAGCAGTACGTC. The encoded protein is CATPTWDSQLRLPYEQYV. The rearrangement joins TRBV24-1 to TRBJ2-7; 7 nucleotides match TRBD1. The CDR3 has 18 residues. Germline V CDR1 and CDR2: KGHDR, SFDVKD. Unmatched junction bases numbered 21, after V lost 9 bases and J lost 2 bases.

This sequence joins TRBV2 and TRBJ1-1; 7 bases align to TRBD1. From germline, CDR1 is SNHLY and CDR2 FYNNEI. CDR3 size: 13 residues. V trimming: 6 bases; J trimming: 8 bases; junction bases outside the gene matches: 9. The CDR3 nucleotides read TGTGCCAGCAGGGATTCAGGGGGAGAGGAAGCTTTCTTT. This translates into CASRDSGGEEAFF.

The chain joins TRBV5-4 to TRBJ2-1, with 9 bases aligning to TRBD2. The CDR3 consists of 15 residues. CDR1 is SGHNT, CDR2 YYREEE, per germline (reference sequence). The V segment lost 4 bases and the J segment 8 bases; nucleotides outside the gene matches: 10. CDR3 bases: TGTGCCAGCAGCCAGGCGGCGGGGGGGCCCGATGAGCAGTTCTTC. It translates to CASSQAAGGPDEQFF.

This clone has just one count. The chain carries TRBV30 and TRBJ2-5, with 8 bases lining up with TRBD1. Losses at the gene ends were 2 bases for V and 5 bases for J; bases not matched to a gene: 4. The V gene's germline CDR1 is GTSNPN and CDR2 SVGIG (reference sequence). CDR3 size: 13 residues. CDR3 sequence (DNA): TGTGCCTGGAGTACAGGGGGACGGGAGACCCAGTACTTC. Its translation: CAWSTGGRETQYF.

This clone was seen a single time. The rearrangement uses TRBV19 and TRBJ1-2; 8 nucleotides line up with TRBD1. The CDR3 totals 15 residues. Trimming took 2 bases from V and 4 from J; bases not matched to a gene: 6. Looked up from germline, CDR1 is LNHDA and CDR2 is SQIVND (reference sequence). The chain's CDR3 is CASSISPGQVYGYTF. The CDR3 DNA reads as TGTGCCAGTAGTATATCACCGGGACAGGTCTATGGCTACACCTTC. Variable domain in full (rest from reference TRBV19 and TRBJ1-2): DGGITQSPKYLFRKEGQNVTLSCEQNLNHDAMYWYRQDPGQGLRLIYYSQIVNDFQKGDIAEGYSVSREKKESFPLTVTSAQKNPTAFYLCASSISPGQVYGYTFGSGTRLTVV.